Shown below are 19 T cell receptor beta chains from a single sample sequenced in a study of CD8 T cells in Susac syndrome. Reverse transcription of roughly 0.5 to 1 ug RNA was performed with random hexamers. TCRdb recomputed calls from the immunoSEQ multiplex PCR reads with MiXCR, one row per CDR3 protein. The sample includes 71,000 or so distinct CDR3 sequences, just over 90% of them seen just once. Sequencing was carried out using CD4+ T cells from PBMCs. The receptor source for this set is a human donor with Susac syndrome.

This chain uses TRBV28 with TRBJ1-1; tentative D call: TRBD1 (5 bases). The V end lost 3 bases, the J end lost 8 bases, and 10 bases lay between the germline ends. Looked up from germline, CDR1 is MDHEN and CDR2 is SYDVKM. This CDR3 region has 12 residues. CDR3 bases: TGTGCCAGCAGTTTGGGGCTGGGGGAAGCTTTCTTT. It specifies CASSLGLGEAFF. Full variable domain (rest looked up from reference TRBV28 and TRBJ1-1): DVKVTQSSRYLVKRTGEKVFLECVQDMDHENMFWYRQDPGLGLRLIYFSYDVKMKEKGDIPEGYSVSREKKERFSLILESASTNQTSMYLCASSLGLGEAFFGQGTRLTVV.

This sequence joins TRBV3-1 and TRBJ1-1; TRBD1 is a possible D gene (6 bases). The germline CDR1 and CDR2 sequences are LGHDT and YNNKEL (reference sequence). CDR3 length equals 17 residues. The germline V and J ends were trimmed by 6 bases and 0 bases, with 20 bases remaining between them. The CDR3 is CASRERGWLSMNTEAFF. In DNA, the CDR3 is TGTGCCAGCAGGGAAAGGGGGTGGCTCTCCATGAACACTGAAGCTTTCTTT.

The V call is TRBV7-8, the J call TRBJ2-2, with TRBD2 as a possible D gene (6 bases). The CDR3 loop spans 17 amino acids. Germline loops: CDR1 SGHVS, CDR2 FQNEAQ. V shed 5 bases and J shed 0 bases, with 16 bases lying between them. The CDR3 region has the DNA TGTGCCAGCAGCCCCTGGGGGGACCTCGCGAACACCGGGGAGCTGTTTTTT. It yields the protein CASSPWGDLANTGELFF.

The chain is built from TRBV4-3 and TRBJ2-3; 7 positions agree with TRBD1. Looked up from germline, CDR1 is LGHNA and CDR2 is YSLEER. The CDR3 spans 15 residues. V lost 1 base and J lost 1; bases outside the gene matches: 2. This CDR3 is CASSQGGQGTDTQYF. CDR3 bases: TGCGCCAGCAGCCAAGGAGGACAGGGCACAGATACGCAGTATTTT.

The J gene is TRBJ1-1, the V gene TRBV18; 9 bases match TRBD1. Trimming cost V 6 bases and J 10 bases; bases outside gene matches: 15. The germline V gene has CDR1 KGHSH and CDR2 LQKENI. This CDR3 region has 15 residues. The CDR3 coding sequence is TGTGCCAGCTCCTTCTCCGGACAGGGGCCGGATGGAGCTTTCTTT. As protein: CASSFSGQGPDGAFF.

The chain couples TRBV2 to TRBJ2-5; the D is unclear. Germline CDR1 is SNHLY and CDR2 is FYNNEI. The length of the CDR3 is 13 residues. V lost 5 bases and J 6 bases, leaving 13 bases between the germline ends. The CDR3 DNA reads as TGTGCCAGCAGTCCGGGTCTCGTGAAGACCCAGTACTTC. Protein: CASSPGLVKTQYF.

The chain couples TRBV3-1 to TRBJ2-7, with D hard to call. V lost 4 bases, J lost 6 bases, and 7 bases lay in between. The CDR3 covers 11 residues. Germline loops: CDR1 LGHDT, CDR2 YNNKEL (reference sequence). The CDR3 coding sequence is TGTGCCAGCAGCCGAGCCTCCGAGCAGTACTTC. Translated, it gives CASSRASEQYF.

V gene TRBV7-2 combines with J gene TRBJ2-5, with 15 bases aligning to TRBD2. The CDR3 extends over 16 amino acids. CDR1 is SGHTA, CDR2 FQGNSA, per germline. V trimming: 4 bases; J trimming: 7 bases; junction bases outside the gene matches: 7. The CDR3 DNA follows: TGTGCCAGCAGCTCGGGACTAGCGGGGGGTCTCGGGACCCAGTACTTC. It codes for CASSSGLAGGLGTQYF.

The genes are TRBV7-9 and TRBJ1-4; D not resolved. V was trimmed by 6 bases and J by 10 bases, leaving 9 bases between them. Germline V gene data show CDR1 as SEHNR and CDR2 as FQNEAQ (reference sequence). This CDR3 spans 11 amino acids. The CDR3 DNA follows: TGTGCCAGCAGTCGACGGGGAAAACTGTTTTTT. Translating gives CASSRRGKLFF.

The chain has TRBV7-3 and TRBJ1-6, with 7 bases fitting TRBD1. Losses at the gene ends were 4 bases for V and 8 bases for J; bases not matched to a gene: 8. This CDR3 has 15 residues. Germline lookup yields CDR1 SGHTA and CDR2 FQGTGA. The CDR3 region is CASSSEGALYSPLHF. DNA for the CDR3: TGTGCCAGCAGCTCCGAGGGGGCGCTGTATTCACCCCTCCACTTT.

This chain connects TRBV6-1 to TRBJ1-4; no clear D. Per the germline V gene, CDR1 is MNHNS and CDR2 is SASEGT. The CDR3 sequence is 16 residues long. The germline V and J ends were trimmed by 6 bases and 0 bases, with 14 bases remaining between them. This chain's CDR3 is CASSRTAVATNEKLFF. The CDR3 coding sequence is TGTGCCAGCAGCCGGACGGCCGTCGCAACTAATGAAAAACTGTTTTTT.

The chain has TRBV6-6 and TRBJ2-1; 11 bases line up with TRBD1. Germline V gene lookup returns CDR1 MNHNY and CDR2 SVGAGI (reference sequence). The CDR3 extends over 16 amino acids. Trimming at V came to 2 bases and at J to 7 bases, leaving 7 bases not matched to a gene. The CDR3 loop is CASSYGGTGGRNEQFF. In DNA form, the CDR3 reads TGTGCCAGCAGTTACGGAGGGACAGGGGGAAGAAATGAGCAGTTCTTC.

The chain employs TRBV2 and TRBJ1-5; D might be TRBD1 (5 bases). Germline CDR1 reads SNHLY; CDR2 reads FYNNEI. The CDR3 runs 14 residues. V was clipped by 0 bases and J by 5 bases, with 8 bases between them. The chain's CDR3 is CASSEAGEDQPQHF. The CDR3 coding sequence is TGTGCCAGCAGTGAAGCAGGGGAGGATCAGCCCCAGCATTTT.

The chain carries TRBV6-5 and TRBJ1-5, with 8 bases aligning to TRBD1. Trimming took 6 bases from V and 2 from J; bases not matched to a gene: 6. Germline CDR1 MNHEY, CDR2 SVGAGI. The CDR3 covers 15 residues. The CDR3 loop reads CASSMTGVGNQPQHF. CDR3 nucleotides: TGTGCCAGCAGCATGACAGGGGTGGGCAATCAGCCCCAGCATTTT.

The V call is TRBV18, the J call TRBJ1-5; D not resolved. The CDR3 extends over 14 amino acids. The V and J ends lost 2 bases and 1 base respectively, with 6 bases between them. The germline V gene has CDR1 KGHSH and CDR2 LQKENI. The CDR3 DNA reads as TGTGCCAGCTCACCAGAGCACAGCAATCAGCCCCAGCATTTT. This encodes CASSPEHSNQPQHF.

V gene TRBV20-1 combines with J gene TRBJ1-2, with 7 bases aligning to TRBD1. Germline V gene data show CDR1 as DFQATT and CDR2 as SNEGSKA (reference sequence). The CDR3 totals 12 residues. CDR3 loop: CSARGAVYGYTF. In DNA, the CDR3 is TGCAGCGCCAGGGGGGCAGTCTATGGCTACACCTTC.

The chain links TRBV27 to TRBJ2-7; D could derive from TRBD1 or TRBD2 (5 bases each). Trimming took 8 bases from V and 2 from J, leaving 13 bases between them. Germline CDR1 MNHEY, CDR2 SMNVEV (reference sequence). The CDR3 runs to 13 residues. The CDR3 DNA reads as TGTGCCAGCCAGAGGCAGGGACCCTACGAGCAGTACTTC. Its translation: CASQRQGPYEQYF.

The chain combines TRBV2 with TRBJ2-5; D is perhaps TRBD2 (7 bases). The germline gives CDR1 SNHLY, CDR2 FYNNEI. This CDR3 contains 14 residues. The germline V and J ends were trimmed by 6 bases and 1 base, with 12 bases remaining between them. The CDR3 nucleotides are TGTGCCAGCAGGGTGGCGGGGGCCCAAGAGACCCAGTACTTC. Protein: CASRVAGAQETQYF.

CDR3 in DNA: TGTGCCAGCAGTACCCAAGGAAGGGCGAACTATGGCTACACCTTC. It translates to CASSTQGRANYGYTF. The chain employs TRBV28 and TRBJ1-2; no reliable D call. Germline values: CDR1 MDHEN, CDR2 SYDVKM. The CDR3 loop spans 15 amino acids. The V end lost 5 bases, the J end lost 2 bases, and 15 bases lay between the germline ends.